These 21 T cell receptor beta chains share one sample of origin, sequenced in a study of cytomegalovirus exposure and HLA in healthy donors. The PCR employed 60 Vbeta primers together with 13 Jbeta primers. TCRdb's table, derived via immunoSEQ multiplex PCR, lists solely in-frame clones and lacks some. The profile shows 140,000 or so clones, approximately 84% of them singletons. The material sequenced was PBMCs. The receptors derive from a woman in her sixties or seventies in good health and CMV-seropositive.

This chain links TRBV19 with TRBJ1-2; TRBD1 is a possible D gene (5 bases). This CDR3 is 15 amino acids long. The germline V and J ends were trimmed by 4 bases and 0 bases, with 12 bases remaining between them. CDR1 is LNHDA, CDR2 SQIVND, per germline (reference sequence). The CDR3 loop reads CASSTGWGSNYGYTF. DNA of the CDR3: TGTGCCAGTAGTACCGGGTGGGGCTCTAACTATGGCTACACCTTC.

J is TRBJ2-1 and V is TRBV5-4; D remains ambiguous. CDR1 and CDR2 (germline): SGHNT, YYREEE (reference sequence). V gave up 3 bases and J gave up 11 bases, with 9 bases separating them. The CDR3 consists of 11 residues. The chain's CDR3 is CASSSLEKQFF. CDR3 sequence (DNA): TGTGCCAGCAGCTCTTTAGAGAAGCAGTTCTTC.

In the case of this clone: The conserved final phenylalanine or tryptophan is absent from the CDR3, which likely points to a read error. The DNA is left out, because the CDR3 cannot be placed on it with certainty; the CDR3 is given as TCRdb lists it. The chain employs TRBV4-3 and TRBJ1-5; the table assigns TRBD1, which was not confirmed against the DNA. The CDR3 is 10 residues long, counting both termini. From germline, CDR1 is LGHNA and CDR2 YSLEER. This chain's CDR3 is CASSHSGGER.

This sequence joins TRBV5-6 and TRBJ2-1; D may be TRBD2 (6 bases). Germline-derived CDR1 and CDR2 are SGHDT and YYEEEE. This CDR3 is built from 15 residues. V shed 7 bases and J shed 8 bases, with 22 bases lying between them. CDR3: CASQRGTALRDEQFF. CDR3 DNA sequence: TGTGCCAGCCAGCGCGGGACTGCCCTACGCGATGAGCAGTTCTTC.

The chain links TRBV27 to TRBJ2-2; 11 nucleotides agree with TRBD2. The J segment lost 6 bases and the V segment lost 7 bases, leaving 4 bases of the junction unmatched. Germline CDR1 MNHEY, CDR2 SMNVEV (reference sequence). The CDR3 has 14 residues. The CDR3 DNA reads as TGTGCCAGCAAACAGGGACTAGCGGCCGGGGAGCTGTTTTTT. Encoded protein: CASKQGLAAGELFF.

The sample holds a few counts of this clone. The chain employs TRBV7-9 and TRBJ1-4, with D unresolved. CDR1 and CDR2 from the germline V gene are SEHNR and FQNEAQ (reference sequence). The CDR3 extends over 15 amino acids. Trimming removed 2 bases from V and 5 bases from J, with 12 bases in between. DNA for the CDR3: TGTGCCAGCAGCTTAAGTGGGCAGGTGAATGAAAAACTGTTTTTT. As protein: CASSLSGQVNEKLFF.

The chain is built from TRBV2 and TRBJ2-1, with no clear D. CDR1 is SNHLY and CDR2 is FYNNEI in the germline V gene. The CDR3 extends over 10 amino acids. V lost 5 bases to trimming and J lost 7 bases, with 3 bases between them. The CDR3 DNA reads TGTGCCAGCAGTATAAATGAGCAGTTCTTC. It translates to CASSINEQFF.

The chain uses TRBV11-2 and TRBJ2-7, with TRBD1 identical over 9 bases. The CDR3 has 14 amino acids. The germline gives CDR1 SGHAT, CDR2 FQNNGV. Unmatched junction bases numbered 6, after V lost 4 bases and J lost 5 bases. The CDR3 region is CASSSGQGRDEQYF. The CDR3 coding sequence is TGTGCCAGCAGCTCTGGACAGGGGAGGGACGAGCAGTACTTC.

J is TRBJ1-4 and V is TRBV11-3, with D unresolved. Germline V lookup: CDR1 SGHNT, CDR2 YENEEA. There are 13 residues in the CDR3. The V end was cut by 0 bases, the J end by 8 bases, with 7 bases between. The CDR3 DNA sequence: TGTGCCAGCAGCTTAGAAGGAGGAGAAAAACTGTTTTTT. This codes for CASSLEGGEKLFF.

The chain carries TRBV5-6 and TRBJ2-7; 8 bases align to TRBD2. This CDR3 comprises 15 residues. The V gene end was trimmed by 4 bases and the J gene end by 7 bases; junction bases not matched to a gene: 13. Germline V CDR1 and CDR2: SGHDT, YYEEEE. The CDR3 nucleotides are TGTGCCAGCAGCGAATTGACCGGGAGGGCGGATGAGCAGTACTTC. It yields the protein CASSELTGRADEQYF.

The chain recombines TRBV5-1 with TRBJ2-5, with 7 positions matching TRBD2. The J call is doubtful: the DNA matches TRBJ2-7 better. Germline CDR1 reads SGHRS; CDR2 reads YFSETQ. This CDR3 is 14 amino acids long. The CDR3 is CASSLVERGYEQYF. CDR3 coding DNA: TGCGCCAGCAGCTTGGTGGAGCGGGGCTACGAGCAGTACTTC.

The genes are TRBV4-3 and TRBJ1-5; D is undetermined. The length of the CDR3 is 15 residues. CDR1 LGHNA and CDR2 YSLEER come from the germline V gene. V shed 3 bases and J shed 0 bases, with 9 bases lying between them. The CDR3 spells CASSQGVGSNQPQHF. CDR3 in DNA: TGCGCCAGCAGCCAGGGCGTGGGTAGCAATCAGCCCCAGCATTTT.

The chain joins TRBV11-2 to TRBJ2-1; D may be TRBD2 (6 bases). The CDR3 totals 15 residues. Looked up from germline, CDR1 is SGHAT and CDR2 is FQNNGV. Trimming left V 5 bases short and J 5 bases short, with 16 bases between. CDR3 nucleotides: TGTGCCAGCAGCCTTAGCGGTCTGCGGGACAATGAGCAGTTCTTC. Translating it yields CASSLSGLRDNEQFF.

This clone occurred once. The CDR3 coding sequence is TGTGCCAGCAGTTTTCCCGGGAGGGCCCCGAGAGGAACCGGGGAGCTGTTTTTT. Its translation is CASSFPGRAPRGTGELFF. The chain carries TRBV27 and TRBJ2-2; 8 nucleotides align to TRBD2. The germline gives CDR1 MNHEY, CDR2 SMNVEV (reference sequence). The junction had 14 bases not matched to a gene; V was cut back by 3 bases and J by 5 bases. The CDR3 extends over 18 amino acids.

The V call is TRBV4-1, the J call TRBJ1-1; D remains ambiguous. Trimming left V 2 bases short and J 2 bases short, with 9 bases between. The CDR3 covers 14 residues. CDR1 is MGHRA, CDR2 YSYEKL, per germline. The CDR3 spells CASSQTGLNTEAFF. The CDR3, as DNA: TGCGCCAGCAGCCAAACCGGACTCAACACTGAAGCTTTCTTT.

DNA of the CDR3: TGTGCCAGCAGCCAGACAGGGGGCAACACTGAAGCTTTCTTT. It is translated as CASSQTGGNTEAFF. The V and J genes are TRBV5-6 and TRBJ1-1; 10 positions agree with TRBD1. The CDR3 spans 14 residues. Per germline, CDR1 SGHDT and CDR2 YYEEEE. The V gene end was trimmed by 4 bases and the J gene end by 2 bases; junction bases not matched to a gene: 2.

The genes are TRBV5-4 and TRBJ1-3; tentative D call: TRBD1 (6 bases). The CDR3 runs 14 residues. The germline gives CDR1 SGHNT, CDR2 YYREEE (reference sequence). The ends were cut back, 0 bases at V and 5 bases at J, with 9 bases in the middle. Here the CDR3 DNA reads TGTGCCAGCAGCTTGGCAGGGGCGAGAAACACCATATATTTT. Amino acid sequence: CASSLAGARNTIYF.

The chain carries TRBV28 and TRBJ2-1, with 12 bases that match TRBD1. Looked up from germline, CDR1 is MDHEN and CDR2 is SYDVKM. The CDR3 consists of 15 residues. V trimming: 7 bases; J trimming: 10 bases; junction bases outside the gene matches: 11. Written as DNA, the CDR3 is TGTGCCAGCAACGCGGGACAGGGGGCGTCCGGAGAGCAGTTCTTC. This codes for CASNAGQGASGEQFF.

The chain couples TRBV11-3 to TRBJ1-1; unclear D gene. The CDR3 runs 14 residues. Germline V gene sequence: CDR1 SGHNT, CDR2 YENEEA. V dropped 2 bases and J dropped 1 base, with 8 bases sitting between them. In DNA, the CDR3 is TGTGCCAGCAGCTTAAGGTTAGCGAACACTGAAGCTTTCTTT. Translation gives CASSLRLANTEAFF.

CDR3 DNA: TGTGCCAGCAGCCTGACAGGGGGTAATGAAAAACTGTTTTTT. As protein: CASSLTGGNEKLFF. The chain is built from TRBV28 and TRBJ1-4; 9 bases agree with TRBD1. CDR1 and CDR2 (germline): MDHEN, SYDVKM. Germline trimming cut 6 bases from V and 4 bases from J; bases unmatched to any gene: 3. This CDR3 is built from 14 residues.

V and J are TRBV28 and TRBJ1-5; TRBD1 aligns across 10 bases. CDR1 MDHEN and CDR2 SYDVKM come from the germline V gene. CDR3 size: 15 residues. The trim removed 5 bases at V and 5 bases at J, leaving 6 bases unmatched. In nucleotides, the CDR3 is TGTGCCAGCAGTACGGGACAGGGGATTGATCAGCCCCAGCATTTT. Residues: CASSTGQGIDQPQHF.